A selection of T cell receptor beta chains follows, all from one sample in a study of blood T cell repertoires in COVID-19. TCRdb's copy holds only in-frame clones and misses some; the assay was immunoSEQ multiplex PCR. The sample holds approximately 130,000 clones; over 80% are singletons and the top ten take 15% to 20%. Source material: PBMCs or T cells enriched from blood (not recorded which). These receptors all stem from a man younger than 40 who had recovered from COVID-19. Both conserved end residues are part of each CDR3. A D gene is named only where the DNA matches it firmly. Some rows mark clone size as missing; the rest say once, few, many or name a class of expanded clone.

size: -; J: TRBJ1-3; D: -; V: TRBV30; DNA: TGTGCCTGGAGACTGGGAAACACCATATATTTT; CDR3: CAWRLGNTIYF
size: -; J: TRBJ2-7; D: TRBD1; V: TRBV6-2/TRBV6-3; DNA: TGTGCCAGCAGTTACGGGACAGGGGGCCTCTCCTACGAGCAGTACTTC; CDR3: CASSYGTGGLSYEQYF
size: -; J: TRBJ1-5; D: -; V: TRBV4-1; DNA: TGCGCCAGCAGCCAGCCGGGAAAGAGCAATCAGCCCCAGCATTTT; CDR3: CASSQPGKSNQPQHF
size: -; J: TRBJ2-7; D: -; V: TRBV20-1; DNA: TGCAGTGCTAGTCCGCGGGAACCGCGTTACGAGCAGTACTTC; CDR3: CSASPREPRYEQYF
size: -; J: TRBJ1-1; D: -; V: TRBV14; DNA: TGTGCCAGCAGCCAAGGGCCCTCGAACACTGAAGCTTTCTTT; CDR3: CASSQGPSNTEAFF
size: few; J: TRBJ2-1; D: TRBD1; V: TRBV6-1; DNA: TGTGCCAGCAGTGGTAACCCGGGACAGGTACTCTCAAGTGAGCAGTTCTTC; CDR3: CASSGNPGQVLSSEQFF
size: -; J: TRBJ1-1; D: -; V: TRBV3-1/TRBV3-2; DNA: TGTGCCAGCAGCCAACGCATACCGGGGGGGAACACTGAAGCTTTCTTT; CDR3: CASSQRIPGGNTEAFF
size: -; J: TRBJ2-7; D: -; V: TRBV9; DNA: TGTGCCAGCAGCGTAGCATCGGGAGCGCGCGCTTACGAGCAGTACTTC; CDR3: CASSVASGARAYEQYF
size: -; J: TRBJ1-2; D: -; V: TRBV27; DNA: TGTGCCAGCAGACACAGGGTCGACTATGGCTACACCTTC; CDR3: CASRHRVDYGYTF
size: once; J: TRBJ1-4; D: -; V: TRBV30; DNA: TGTGCCTGGACAGGGGATGCTAATGAAAAACTGTTTTTT; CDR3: CAWTGDANEKLFF
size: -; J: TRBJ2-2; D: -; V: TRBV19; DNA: TGTGCCAGTAGTACCGGGACACATAACACCGGGGAGCTGTTTTTT; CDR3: CASSTGTHNTGELFF
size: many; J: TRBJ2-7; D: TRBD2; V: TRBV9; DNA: TGTGCCAGCAGCGCCCTTAGCGGGGGTACCTACGAGCAGTACTTC; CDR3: CASSALSGGTYEQYF
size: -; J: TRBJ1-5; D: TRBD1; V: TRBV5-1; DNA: TGCGCCAGCAGCCCGGGGACAGGGGATAGCAATCAGCCCCAGCATTTT; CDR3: CASSPGTGDSNQPQHF
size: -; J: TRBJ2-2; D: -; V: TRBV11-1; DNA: TGTGCCAGCAGCTTAGGTCTCGCCGGGGAGCTGTTTTTT; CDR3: CASSLGLAGELFF
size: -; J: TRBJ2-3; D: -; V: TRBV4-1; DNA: TGCGCCAGCAGGGCCGGGTGGCAGGGTGGTCACACAGATACGCAGTATTTT; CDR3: CASRAGWQGGHTDTQYF
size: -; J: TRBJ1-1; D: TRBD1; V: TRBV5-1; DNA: TGCGCCAGCAGAGCATGGGACAGGAACACTGAAGCTTTCTTT; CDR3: CASRAWDRNTEAFF
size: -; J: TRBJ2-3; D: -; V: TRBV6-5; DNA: TGTGCCAGCAGAGACAGGTCAGATACGCAGTATTTT; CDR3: CASRDRSDTQYF
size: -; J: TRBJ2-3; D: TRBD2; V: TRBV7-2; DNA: TGTGCCAGCAGCTGGACTAGCGGGGCTGAAGATACGCAGTATTTT; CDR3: CASSWTSGAEDTQYF
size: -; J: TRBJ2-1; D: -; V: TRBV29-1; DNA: TGCAGCGTTGCAGTCGACTCCTACAATGAGCAGTTCTTC; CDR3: CSVAVDSYNEQFF
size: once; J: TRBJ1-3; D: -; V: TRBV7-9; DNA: TGTGCCAGCAGACCCTCCGGGAGCAGTTCTGGAAACACCATATATTTT; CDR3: CASRPSGSSSGNTIYF
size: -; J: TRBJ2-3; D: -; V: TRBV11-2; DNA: TGTGCCAGCAGCGTGGGGACTGGAACTAGCACAGATACGCAGTATTTT; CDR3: CASSVGTGTSTDTQYF
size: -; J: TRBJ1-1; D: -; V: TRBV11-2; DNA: TGTGCCAGCAGCTCACTACAGGGCACTGAAGCTTTCTTT; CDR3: CASSSLQGTEAFF
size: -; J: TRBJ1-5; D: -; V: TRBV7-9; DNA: TGTGCCAGCAGCTCATTCGGGGATCAGCCCCAGCATTTT; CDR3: CASSSFGDQPQHF
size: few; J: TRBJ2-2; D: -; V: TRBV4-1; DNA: TGCGCCAGCAGCCAAATTATAGCGCCCGGGGAGCTGTTTTTT; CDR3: CASSQIIAPGELFF
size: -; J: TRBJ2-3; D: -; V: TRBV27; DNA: TGTGCCAGCAGTCCCGAGAGACAGACTAGCACAGATACGCAGTATTTT; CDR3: CASSPERQTSTDTQYF
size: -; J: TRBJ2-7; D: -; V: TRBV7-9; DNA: TGTGCCAGCAGCTTAGGCCAGTCCTCCTACGAGCAGTACTTC; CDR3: CASSLGQSSYEQYF
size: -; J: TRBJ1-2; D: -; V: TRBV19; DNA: TGTGCCAGTAGTATCGGGGGAGGTGGCTACACCTTC; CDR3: CASSIGGGGYTF
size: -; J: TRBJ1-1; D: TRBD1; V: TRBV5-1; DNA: TGCGCCAGCAGCTGGGACCCTCGGACAGGGGAGAACACTGAAGCTTTCTTT; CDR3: CASSWDPRTGENTEAFF
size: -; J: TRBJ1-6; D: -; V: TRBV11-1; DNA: TGTGCCAGCAGCTTAGGGCGGGACTCCTATAATTCACCCCTCCACTTT; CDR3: CASSLGRDSYNSPLHF
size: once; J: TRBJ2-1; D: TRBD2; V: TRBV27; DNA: TGTGCCAGCAGTGATGCCGGGACTAGCGGTAAGGATGAGCAGTTCTTC; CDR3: CASSDAGTSGKDEQFF
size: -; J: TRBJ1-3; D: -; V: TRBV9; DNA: TGTGCCAGCAGCGTAGGGGGGGAAGCTGGAAACACCATATATTTT; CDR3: CASSVGGEAGNTIYF
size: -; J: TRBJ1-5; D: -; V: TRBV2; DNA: TGTGCCAGCAGTGAACTTTCCTACAATCAGCCCCAGCATTTT; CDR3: CASSELSYNQPQHF
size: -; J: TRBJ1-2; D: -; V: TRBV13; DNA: TGTGCCAGCAGCTTAGGCAACCAGTTCTATGGCTACACCTTC; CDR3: CASSLGNQFYGYTF
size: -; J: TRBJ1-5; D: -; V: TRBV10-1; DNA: TGCGCCAGCAGTCCAGGCACGCTTGGGAGCAATCAGCCCCAGCATTTT; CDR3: CASSPGTLGSNQPQHF
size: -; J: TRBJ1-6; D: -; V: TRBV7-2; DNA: TGTGCCAGCAGCTTAGGTGTGGAGTCACCCCTCCACTTT; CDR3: CASSLGVESPLHF
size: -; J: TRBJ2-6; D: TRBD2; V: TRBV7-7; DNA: TGTGCCAGCAGCCCCTCAGCGGGGACGAGCTCTGGGGCCAACGTCCTGACTTTC; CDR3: CASSPSAGTSSGANVLTF
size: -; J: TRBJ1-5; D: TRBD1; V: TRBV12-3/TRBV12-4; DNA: TGTGCCAGCAGAACAGGGGGTCAGCCCCAGCATTTT; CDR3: CASRTGGQPQHF
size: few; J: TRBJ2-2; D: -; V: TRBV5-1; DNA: TGCGCCAGCAGTCCCTGGGGCTCTGCCGGGGAGCTGTTTTTT; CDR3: CASSPWGSAGELFF
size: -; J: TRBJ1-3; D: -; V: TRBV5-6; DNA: TGTGCCAGCAGCACTAACGGACAGACCCTCTCTGGAAACACCATATATTTT; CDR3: CASSTNGQTLSGNTIYF
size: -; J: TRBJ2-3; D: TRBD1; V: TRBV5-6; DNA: TGTGCCAGCAGCATGGGACAGTATTACACAGATACGCAGTATTTT; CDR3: CASSMGQYYTDTQYF
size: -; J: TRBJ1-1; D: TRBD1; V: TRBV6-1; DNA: TGTGCCAGCAGTGAATGGCAGGGGGCTGAAGCTTTCTTT; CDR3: CASSEWQGAEAFF
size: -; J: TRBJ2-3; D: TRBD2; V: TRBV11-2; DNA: TGTGCCAGCAGCTCTTCGGGGAGCGGGAGTCGGGCAGATACGCAGTATTTT; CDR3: CASSSSGSGSRADTQYF
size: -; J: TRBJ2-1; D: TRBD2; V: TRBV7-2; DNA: TGTGCCAGCGGGACCAGGACTAGCGGGGTGAGCTCCTACAATGAGCAGTTCTTC; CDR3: CASGTRTSGVSSYNEQFF
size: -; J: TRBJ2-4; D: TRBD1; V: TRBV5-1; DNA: TGCGCCAGCAGACAGGGGTCCTCTTTAGCCAAAAACATTCAGTACTTC; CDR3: CASRQGSSLAKNIQYF
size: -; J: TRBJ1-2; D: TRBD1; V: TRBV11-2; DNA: TGTGCCAGCAGCTTAAGGACAGGGGAGGCCTATGGCTACACCTTC; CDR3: CASSLRTGEAYGYTF
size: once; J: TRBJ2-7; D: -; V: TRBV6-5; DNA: TGTGCCAGCAGTTCCACCTACGAGCAGTACTTC; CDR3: CASSSTYEQYF